The rows below give T cell receptor beta chains drawn from one sample of a study of CXCR3-negative and CXCR3-positive naive CD8 T cells. One entry per CDR3 protein, without DNA, is what TCRdb gives after re-calling the 5' RACE reads. In total, the table holds 100,000 to 150,000 distinct CDR3 sequences. The sequenced material came from naive CXCR3- CD8+ T cells from blood. All receptors derive from a human donor in good health. Some clones in this sample may be carry-over from other donors' samples. Each CDR3 is given with its conserved first and last residue. The order of the fields is V gene, J gene, CDR3 protein.

TRBV15	TRBJ2-1	CATSSALGWNEQFF
TRBV27	TRBJ2-7	CASSSGVIGKTYEQYF
TRBV28	TRBJ2-7	CASTGTSGELARQYF
TRBV12-3/TRBV12-4	TRBJ2-2	CASRGHLTGELFF
TRBV7-3	TRBJ2-7	CASSLRGGLAGVEQYF
TRBV29-1	TRBJ1-1	CSVESGDLNTEAFF
TRBV2	TRBJ1-5	CASRPMVDYSNQPQHF
TRBV3-1	TRBJ1-1	CASSQVRGPQNTEAFF
TRBV30	TRBJ1-5	CAWKQDSNQPQHF
TRBV5-4	TRBJ2-3	CASSFKNLAGGPYISDTQYF
TRBV28	TRBJ2-3	CASSLTQGSNTQYF
TRBV7-3	TRBJ2-1	CASSLNADYNEQFF